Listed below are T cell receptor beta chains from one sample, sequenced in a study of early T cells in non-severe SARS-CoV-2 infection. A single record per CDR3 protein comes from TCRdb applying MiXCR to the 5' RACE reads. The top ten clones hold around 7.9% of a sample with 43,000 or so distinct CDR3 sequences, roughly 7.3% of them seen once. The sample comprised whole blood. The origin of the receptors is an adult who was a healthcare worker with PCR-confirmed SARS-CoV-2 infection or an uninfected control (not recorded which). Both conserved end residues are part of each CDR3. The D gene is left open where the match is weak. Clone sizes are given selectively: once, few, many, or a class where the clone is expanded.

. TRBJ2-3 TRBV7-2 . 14 CASSLERVPDTQYF TGTGCCAGCAGCTTAGAAAGGGTGCCAGATACGCAGTATTTT
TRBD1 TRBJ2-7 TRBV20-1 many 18 CSARDLSPDRASSYEQYF TGCAGTGCTAGAGATCTGTCCCCGGACAGGGCTAGCTCCTACGAGCAGTACTTC
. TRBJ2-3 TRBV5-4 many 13 CASTLPGTDTQYF TGTGCCAGCACTCTTCCTGGCACAGATACGCAGTATTTT
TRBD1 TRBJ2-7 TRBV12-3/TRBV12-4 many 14 CASSSRTGQYEQYF TGTGCCAGCAGCTCCCGGACAGGGCAGTACGAGCAGTACTTC
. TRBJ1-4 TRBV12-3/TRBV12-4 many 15 CASTLRGGADEKLFF TGTGCCAGCACCCTGCGGGGGGGCGCAGATGAAAAACTGTTTTTT
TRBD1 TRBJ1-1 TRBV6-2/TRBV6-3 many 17 CASRGTGLFWRNTEAFF TGTGCCAGCAGGGGGACAGGTCTTTTTTGGAGGAACACTGAAGCTTTCTTT
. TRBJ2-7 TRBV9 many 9 CASSPMEGF TGTGCCAGCAGCCCTATGGAGGGCTTC
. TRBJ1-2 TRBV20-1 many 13 CSARFLGLGGYTF TGCAGTGCTAGATTTCTGGGCCTAGGGGGCTACACCTTC
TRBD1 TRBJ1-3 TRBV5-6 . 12 CASRDRGNTIYF TGTGCCAGCAGAGACAGGGGTAACACCATATATTTT
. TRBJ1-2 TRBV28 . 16 CASSLLPGGQNYGYTF TGTGCCAGCAGTCTCCTCCCCGGGGGCCAAAACTATGGCTACACCTTC
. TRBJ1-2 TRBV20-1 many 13 CSGGGNSASGYTF TGCAGTGGGGGAGGAAATTCGGCGAGTGGCTACACCTTC
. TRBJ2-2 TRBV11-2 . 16 CASSQILQGNTGELFF TGTGCCAGCAGCCAAATCCTACAGGGGAACACCGGGGAGCTGTTTTTT
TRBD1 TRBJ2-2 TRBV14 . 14 CASGTGTNTGELFF TGTGCCAGTGGGACAGGGACGAACACCGGGGAGCTGTTTTTT
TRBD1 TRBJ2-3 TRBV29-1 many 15 CSVTMGQSSTDTQYF TGCAGCGTCACCATGGGACAGTCTAGCACAGATACGCAGTATTTT
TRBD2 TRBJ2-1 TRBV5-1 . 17 CASSLGTSGGTYNEQFF TGCGCCAGCAGCCTCGGGACTAGCGGGGGGACATACAATGAGCAGTTCTTC
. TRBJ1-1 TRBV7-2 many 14 CASSLEPGSTEAFF TGTGCCAGCAGCTTAGAACCGGGGAGCACTGAAGCTTTCTTT
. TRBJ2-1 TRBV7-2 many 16 CASSPVWTEAYNEQFF TGTGCCAGCAGCCCGGTGTGGACAGAGGCTTACAATGAGCAGTTCTTC
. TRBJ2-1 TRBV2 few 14 CASSGGQLYNEQFF TGTGCCAGCAGTGGGGGACAACTCTACAATGAGCAGTTCTTC
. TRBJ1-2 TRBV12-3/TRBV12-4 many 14 CASSLARSLYGYTF TGTGCCAGCAGTTTAGCGCGGAGCCTCTATGGCTACACCTTC
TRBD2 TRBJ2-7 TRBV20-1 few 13 CSAAAGALYEQYF TGCAGTGCTGCAGCGGGGGCCCTTTACGAGCAGTACTTC
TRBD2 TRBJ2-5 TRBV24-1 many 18 CATSAMTSGPISQETQYF TGTGCCACCAGTGCGATGACTAGCGGTCCTATTTCCCAAGAGACCCAGTACTTC
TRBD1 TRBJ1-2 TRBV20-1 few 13 CSARGQGNYGYTF TGCAGTGCTAGAGGACAGGGGAACTATGGCTACACCTTC
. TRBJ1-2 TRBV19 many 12 CASSQTTDGYTF TGTGCCAGTTCTCAGACTACAGATGGCTACACCTTC
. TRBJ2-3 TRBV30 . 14 CAWDGTYRTDTQYF TGTGCCTGGGATGGGACATACCGCACAGATACGCAGTATTTT
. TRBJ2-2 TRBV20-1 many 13 CSATRGYTGELFF TGCAGTGCTACCCGAGGGTACACCGGGGAGCTGTTTTTT
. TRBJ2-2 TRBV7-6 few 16 CASSLQGGLNTGELFF TGTGCCAGCAGCTTACAGGGGGGGCTGAACACCGGGGAGCTGTTTTTT
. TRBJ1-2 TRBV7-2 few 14 CASSFSGQGDGYTF TGTGCCAGCAGCTTCTCTGGGCAGGGCGACGGCTACACCTTC
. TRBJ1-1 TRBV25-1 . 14 CASREGGENTEAFF TGTGCCAGCAGGGAGGGCGGAGAGAACACTGAAGCTTTCTTT
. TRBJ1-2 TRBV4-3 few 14 CASSQEPGAGGYTF TGCGCCAGCAGCCAAGAACCAGGGGCCGGGGGCTACACCTTC
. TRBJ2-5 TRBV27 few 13 CASSSSPFGTQYF TGTGCCAGCAGTTCCAGCCCCTTCGGGACCCAGTACTTC
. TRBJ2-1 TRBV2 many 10 CASSYIEQFF TGTGCCAGCTCGTACATTGAGCAGTTCTTC
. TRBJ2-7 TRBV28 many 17 CASSLPETGLISYEQYF TGTGCCAGCAGTTTACCTGAGACCGGCCTAATCTCCTACGAGCAGTACTTC
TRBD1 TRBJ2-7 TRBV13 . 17 CASSSLETGTGYGEQYF TGTGCCAGCAGCTCTCTAGAGACCGGGACAGGGTACGGCGAGCAGTACTTC
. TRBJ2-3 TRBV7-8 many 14 CASSLVKGPDTQYF TGTGCCAGCAGCTTAGTCAAGGGCCCAGATACGCAGTATTTT
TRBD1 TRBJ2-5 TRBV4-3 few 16 CASSEIPGQGRETQYF TGCGCCAGCAGCGAAATACCGGGACAGGGAAGAGAGACCCAGTACTTC
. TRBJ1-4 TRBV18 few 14 CASSREQQNEKLFF TGTGCCAGCTCACGAGAACAGCAGAATGAAAAACTGTTTTTT
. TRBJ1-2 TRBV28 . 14 CASSLFGSFYGYTF TGTGCCAGCAGTTTATTCGGGTCTTTCTATGGCTACACCTTC
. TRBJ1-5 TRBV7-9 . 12 CASSFLNQPQHF TGTGCCAGCAGCTTTCTCAATCAGCCCCAGCATTTT
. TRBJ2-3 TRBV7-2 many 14 CASSPRFGTDTQYF TGTGCCAGCAGCCCTCGTTTTGGAACAGATACGCAGTATTTT
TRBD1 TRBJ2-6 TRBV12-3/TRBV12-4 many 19 CASSLRQGLRFSGANVLTF TGTGCCAGCAGCTTGAGACAGGGTCTACGTTTCTCTGGGGCCAACGTCCTGACTTTC
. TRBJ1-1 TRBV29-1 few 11 CSVRWNTEAFF TGCAGCGTGAGATGGAACACTGAAGCTTTCTTT
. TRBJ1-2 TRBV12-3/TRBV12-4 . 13 CASSYTGFPGYTF TGTGCCAGCAGTTATACAGGGTTTCCTGGCTACACCTTC
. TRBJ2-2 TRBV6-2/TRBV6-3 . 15 CASSFGGANTGELFF TGTGCCAGCAGTTTCGGCGGGGCGAACACCGGGGAGCTGTTTTTT
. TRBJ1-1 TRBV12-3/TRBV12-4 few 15 CASSLGGGANTEAFF TGTGCCAGCAGTTTAGGCGGGGGGGCGAACACTGAAGCTTTCTTT
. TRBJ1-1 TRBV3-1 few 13 CASSRLGTTEAFF TGTGCCAGCAGCCGACTAGGGACGACTGAAGCTTTCTTT
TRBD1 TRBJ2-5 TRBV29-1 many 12 CRGQVGQETQYF TGCAGGGGACAGGTTGGGCAAGAGACCCAGTACTTC
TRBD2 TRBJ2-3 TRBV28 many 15 CASSFGSGGGDTQYF TGTGCCAGCAGTTTCGGGAGCGGGGGCGGAGATACGCAGTATTTT
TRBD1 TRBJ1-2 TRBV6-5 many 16 CASRTEGRDRAKEDTF TGTGCCAGCCGAACTGAAGGCCGGGACAGGGCAAAGGAGGACACCTTC